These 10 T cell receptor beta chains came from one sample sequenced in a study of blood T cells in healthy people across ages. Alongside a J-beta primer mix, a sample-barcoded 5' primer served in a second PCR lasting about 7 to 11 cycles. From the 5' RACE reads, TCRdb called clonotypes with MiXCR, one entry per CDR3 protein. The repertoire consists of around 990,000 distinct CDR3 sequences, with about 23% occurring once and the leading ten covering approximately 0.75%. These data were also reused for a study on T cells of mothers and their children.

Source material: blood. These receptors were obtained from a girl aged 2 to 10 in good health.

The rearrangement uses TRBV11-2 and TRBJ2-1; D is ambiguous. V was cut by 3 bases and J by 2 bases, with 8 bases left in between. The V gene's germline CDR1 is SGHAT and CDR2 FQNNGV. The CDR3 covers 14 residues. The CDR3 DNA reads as TGTGCCAGCAGCTTCTTCAGGACCTACAATGAGCAGTTCTTC. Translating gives CASSFFRTYNEQFF.

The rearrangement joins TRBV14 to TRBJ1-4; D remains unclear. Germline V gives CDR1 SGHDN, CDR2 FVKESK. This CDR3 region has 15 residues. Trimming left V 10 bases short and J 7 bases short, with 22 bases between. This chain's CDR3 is CATINIPTRSEKLFF. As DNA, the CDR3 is TGTGCCACCATCAATATCCCGACAAGATCTGAAAAACTGTTTTTT. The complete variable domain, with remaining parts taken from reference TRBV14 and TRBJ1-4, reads EAGVTQFPSHSVIEKGQTVTLRCDPISGHDNLYWYRRVMGKEIKFLLHFVKESKQDESGMPNNRFLAERTGGTYSTLKVQPAELEDSGVYFCATINIPTRSEKLFFGSGTQLSVL.

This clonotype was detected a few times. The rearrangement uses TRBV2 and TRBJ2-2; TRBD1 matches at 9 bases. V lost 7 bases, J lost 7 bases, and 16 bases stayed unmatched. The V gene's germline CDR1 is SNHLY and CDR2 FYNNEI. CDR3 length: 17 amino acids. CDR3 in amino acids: CASTNTVLGTGFGELFF. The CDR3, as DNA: TGTGCCAGCACAAATACAGTCCTCGGGACAGGGTTCGGGGAGCTGTTTTTT.

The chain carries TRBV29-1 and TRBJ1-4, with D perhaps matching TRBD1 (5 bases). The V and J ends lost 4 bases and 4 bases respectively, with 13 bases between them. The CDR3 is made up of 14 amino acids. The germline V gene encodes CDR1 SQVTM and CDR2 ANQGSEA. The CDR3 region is CSVGSGLGNEKLFF. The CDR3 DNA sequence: TGCAGCGTTGGATCAGGGCTGGGTAATGAAAAACTGTTTTTT.

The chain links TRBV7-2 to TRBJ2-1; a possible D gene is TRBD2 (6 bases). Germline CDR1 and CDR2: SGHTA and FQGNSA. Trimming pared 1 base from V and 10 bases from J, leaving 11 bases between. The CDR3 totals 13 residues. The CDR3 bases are TGTGCCAGCAGCTTAGGCTACGGGAGAGAGCAGTTCTTC. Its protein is CASSLGYGREQFF.

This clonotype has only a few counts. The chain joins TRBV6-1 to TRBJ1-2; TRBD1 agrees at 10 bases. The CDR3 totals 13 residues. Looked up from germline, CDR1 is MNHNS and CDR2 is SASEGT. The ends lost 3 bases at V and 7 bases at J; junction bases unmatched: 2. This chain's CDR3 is CASSDRDRGGYTF. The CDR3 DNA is TGTGCCAGCAGTGACCGGGACAGGGGTGGCTACACCTTC.

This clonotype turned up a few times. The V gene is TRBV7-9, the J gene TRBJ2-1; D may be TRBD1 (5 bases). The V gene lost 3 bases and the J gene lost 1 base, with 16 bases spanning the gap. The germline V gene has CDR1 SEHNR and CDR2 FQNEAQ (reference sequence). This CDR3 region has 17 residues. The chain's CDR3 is CASSLQGSVLSYNEQFF. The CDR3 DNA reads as TGTGCCAGCAGCTTGCAGGGTTCGGTTTTGTCCTACAATGAGCAGTTCTTC.

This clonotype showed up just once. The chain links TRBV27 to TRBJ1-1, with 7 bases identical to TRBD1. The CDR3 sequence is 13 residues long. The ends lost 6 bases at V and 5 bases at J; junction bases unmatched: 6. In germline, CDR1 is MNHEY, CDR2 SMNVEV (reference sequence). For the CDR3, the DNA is TGTGCCAGCAGCACAGGGGAGAGGACTGAAGCTTTCTTT. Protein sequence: CASSTGERTEAFF.

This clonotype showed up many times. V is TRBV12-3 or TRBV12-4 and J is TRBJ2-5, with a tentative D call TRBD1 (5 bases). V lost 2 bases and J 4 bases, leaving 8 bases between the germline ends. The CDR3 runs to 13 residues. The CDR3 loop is CASSLRQGETQYF. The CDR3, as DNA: TGTGCCAGCAGTTTAAGGCAGGGAGAGACCCAGTACTTC.

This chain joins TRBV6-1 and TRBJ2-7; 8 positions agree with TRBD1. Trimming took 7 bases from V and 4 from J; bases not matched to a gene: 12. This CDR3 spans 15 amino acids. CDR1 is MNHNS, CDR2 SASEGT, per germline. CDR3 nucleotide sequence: TGTGCCAGCATTTTCCTCAGGACAGGGTTATACGAGCAGTACTTC. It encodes CASIFLRTGLYEQYF.